This T cell receptor beta chain appears in the sequencing data of a study of blood T cell repertoires in COVID-19. About the study: The analysed material was cDNA or gDNA that came from T cells, B-cell-depleted T cells, or PBMCs.

Cohorts were based on clinical histories the participants reported. Recovery among Cohort 3 donors was established by two negative PCRs, clearance, or symptom resolution. In the authors' workflow: By means of reference gene primer amplification, nucleated cell counts were estimated. Assay used: immunoSEQ multiplex PCR; TCRdb lists only in-frame clones, some missing. From that table come the V and J calls and clone size; the DNA was used to work out D and trimming. The table has some 300,000 clones, 89% seen once. The germline V gene has CDR1 LNHNV and CDR2 YYDKDF (reference sequence). Trimming took 3 bases from V and 3 from J, leaving 11 bases between them. This CDR3 is built from 14 residues.

This TCR was sampled from a woman aged 35 to 49 who had recovered from COVID-19. Sample: PBMCs or T cells enriched from blood (not recorded which). The V gene is TRBV15, the J gene TRBJ2-5; tentatively, D is TRBD2 (6 bases). CDR3: CATSSRLGKETQYF. CDR3 sequence (DNA): TGTGCCACCAGCAGCCGACTAGGTAAAGAGACCCAGTACTTC.